The rows below give T cell receptor beta chains drawn from one sample of a study of CD8 T cells in ankylosing spondylitis. TCRdb itself ran the 5' RACE reads through MiXCR, one entry per CDR3 protein. Of over 100,000 distinct CDR3 sequences in the sample, roughly 7.3% were seen once. Sequenced sample: blood, either unsorted or a sorted T cell fraction (not recorded which). All receptors come from a male donor with ankylosing spondylitis or in good health (not recorded which). CDR3s include the opening cysteine and the closing phenylalanine or tryptophan. Fields, in order: J gene, V gene, CDR3 protein.

j_call: TRBJ2-2; v_call: TRBV7-6; cdr3_aa: CASSPGGGFTGELFF
j_call: TRBJ1-1; v_call: TRBV29-1; cdr3_aa: CSVPSQGAYTEAFF
j_call: TRBJ2-3; v_call: TRBV20-1; cdr3_aa: CSAPGLAEGTDTQYF
j_call: TRBJ2-1; v_call: TRBV13; cdr3_aa: CASSSGLGARDEQFF
j_call: TRBJ2-7; v_call: TRBV5-1; cdr3_aa: CASSFVRGGAYEQYF
j_call: TRBJ2-1; v_call: TRBV20-1; cdr3_aa: CSARSGQTGEQFF
j_call: TRBJ1-1; v_call: TRBV5-1; cdr3_aa: CASSWTGMNTEAFF
j_call: TRBJ2-2; v_call: TRBV7-9; cdr3_aa: CASSLVGVGDTGELFF
j_call: TRBJ2-1; v_call: TRBV18; cdr3_aa: CASSLIVRLDEQFF
j_call: TRBJ2-7; v_call: TRBV5-1; cdr3_aa: CASSLARGNEQYF
j_call: TRBJ1-2; v_call: TRBV12-3/TRBV12-4; cdr3_aa: CASTPPGQGHGYTF
j_call: TRBJ1-2; v_call: TRBV2; cdr3_aa: CASSDRRPGYTF
j_call: TRBJ2-2; v_call: TRBV20-1; cdr3_aa: CSAPIEFQTSNTGELFF
j_call: TRBJ2-7; v_call: TRBV10-3; cdr3_aa: CAISEVVAGNRGEQYF
j_call: TRBJ2-7; v_call: TRBV20-1; cdr3_aa: CSARDRGLARSYEQYF
j_call: TRBJ2-3; v_call: TRBV10-3; cdr3_aa: CAITSGLGTDTQYF
j_call: TRBJ1-6; v_call: TRBV10-3; cdr3_aa: CATARGEENSPLHF
j_call: TRBJ1-5; v_call: TRBV20-1; cdr3_aa: CSAGGGTQPQHF
j_call: TRBJ2-5; v_call: TRBV5-1; cdr3_aa: CASKTQTRLYQETQYF
j_call: TRBJ1-3; v_call: TRBV5-1; cdr3_aa: CASSEGQGGNTIYF
j_call: TRBJ1-2; v_call: TRBV5-1; cdr3_aa: CASSSDTQGRGGYGYTF
j_call: TRBJ2-7; v_call: TRBV12-3/TRBV12-4; cdr3_aa: CASSLAGGGEQYF
j_call: TRBJ2-3; v_call: TRBV7-2; cdr3_aa: CALQVRGLSTDTQYF
j_call: TRBJ2-5; v_call: TRBV5-1; cdr3_aa: CASSLVQTETQYF
j_call: TRBJ1-1; v_call: TRBV2; cdr3_aa: CASSGQGAGNTEAFF
j_call: TRBJ2-1; v_call: TRBV5-5; cdr3_aa: CASSLTGGFGNEQFF
j_call: TRBJ1-5; v_call: TRBV28; cdr3_aa: CASRWDRMSNQPQHF
j_call: TRBJ2-7; v_call: TRBV5-1; cdr3_aa: CASGLGQGFSYEQYF
j_call: TRBJ2-2; v_call: TRBV7-2; cdr3_aa: CASSLGIETGELFF
j_call: TRBJ1-1; v_call: TRBV4-2; cdr3_aa: CASSQEGQGGAEAFF
j_call: TRBJ2-3; v_call: TRBV20-1; cdr3_aa: CSASGTGYTDTQYF
j_call: TRBJ2-7; v_call: TRBV18; cdr3_aa: CASSLSPGGGDEQYF
j_call: TRBJ2-1; v_call: TRBV6-1; cdr3_aa: CATISRLTHEQFF